This TCR beta chain was obtained from a study of OX40 agonist ivuxolimab in advanced cancers. For the study at large: While on treatment, patients had intravenous ivuxolimab at 0.01 to 10 mg/kg every 2 weeks. The diagnoses of dose-escalation patients were hepatocellular carcinoma, melanoma, renal cell or head and neck cancer. Findings of the study overall: Some nonresponders also had low normalized T-cell clonal expansion.

Here immunoSEQ multiplex PCR was the method, and the copy in TCRdb shows in-frame clones only, minus some. The sample contains roughly 76,000 clones, approximately 83% of which appear only once. As for this clone: Its target is not known.

A history of autoimmune disease or systemic immunosuppression excluded patients. Germline V gene sequence: CDR1 SGHTA, CDR2 FQGNSA. CDR3 size: 15 residues. Trimming stripped 1 base from V and 2 bases from J, with 12 bases between. The material was CD4+ or CD8+ T cells sorted from blood, obtained in a trial of the OX40 agonist ivuxolimab. The TCR was taken from an adult with an advanced solid tumor such as melanoma, head and neck, liver or kidney cancer. The V and J genes are TRBV7-2 and TRBJ2-7; D is unresolved. As DNA, the CDR3 is TGTGCCAGCAGCTTAGTCTCTGCACTCCCCTACGAGCAGTACTTC. Amino acids: CASSLVSALPYEQYF. Complete variable domain (other parts from reference TRBV7-2 and TRBJ2-7): GAGVSQSPSNKVTEKGKDVELRCDPISGHTALYWYRQSLGQGLEFLIYFQGNSAPDKSGLPSDRFSAERTGGSVSTLTIQRTQQEDSAVYLCASSLVSALPYEQYFGPGTRLTVT.